The 9 T cell receptor beta chains listed next were all sequenced from one sample in a study of blood T cell repertoires in COVID-19. Libraries were prepared by immunoSEQ multiplex PCR; TCRdb keeps only in-frame clonotypes and omits some of them. The profile shows some 150,000 clones, approximately 80% of them singletons. Sequenced input: peripheral blood. These receptors were taken from a woman aged 60-75 years with active or convalescent COVID-19.

V is TRBV28 and J is TRBJ2-7; 9 bases align to TRBD1. Trimming at V came to 6 bases and at J to 1 base, leaving 1 base not matched to a gene. Germline V gene sequence: CDR1 MDHEN, CDR2 SYDVKM. CDR3 size: 13 residues. The CDR3 reads CASRGQGSYEQYF. The CDR3 DNA follows: TGTGCCAGCAGGGGACAGGGATCCTACGAGCAGTACTTC.

V gene TRBV28 combines with J gene TRBJ2-7; the D gene is possibly TRBD2 (5 bases). Between the trimmed V and J ends, which lost 10 bases and 1 base, there was a span of 14 bases. The CDR3 has 13 amino acids. The germline gives CDR1 MDHEN, CDR2 SYDVKM. CDR3 sequence (DNA): TGTGCCACGGGTGACCGGGATTCCTACGAGCAGTACTTC. This sequence encodes CATGDRDSYEQYF.

This chain uses TRBV28 with TRBJ1-5; tentative D call: TRBD1 (5 bases). Between the trimmed V and J ends, which lost 6 bases and 3 bases, there was a span of 21 bases. The CDR3 length is 17 residues. Germline CDR1 is MDHEN and CDR2 is SYDVKM. In DNA form, the CDR3 reads TGTGCCAGCAGAGCTTCAACCGGGACTCCCTTCAATCAGCCCCAGCATTTT. Translated: CASRASTGTPFNQPQHF.

The chain has TRBV10-1 and TRBJ2-3; TRBD2 matches 8 bases. Germline V gene lookup returns CDR1 WNHNN and CDR2 SYGVQD (reference sequence). The CDR3 has 15 amino acids. V lost 0 bases to trimming and J lost 4 bases; unmatched junction nucleotides: 3. CDR3 region: CASSESGGAPDTQYF. The DNA for the CDR3 is TGCGCCAGCAGTGAGTCCGGGGGGGCCCCAGATACGCAGTATTTT.

The V and J genes are TRBV7-3 and TRBJ2-2; 8 bases are shared with TRBD2. V was clipped by 4 bases and J by 8 bases; unmatched bases: 3. The CDR3 contains 13 residues. Per the germline V gene, CDR1 is SGHTA and CDR2 is FQGTGA. The CDR3 spells CASSSSGRGELFF. The CDR3 DNA reads TGTGCCAGCAGCTCTAGCGGGCGAGGGGAGCTGTTTTTT.

This chain links TRBV28 with TRBJ2-7, with TRBD2 matching over 7 bases. V lost 2 bases, J lost 6 bases, and 4 bases stayed unmatched. The CDR3 extends over 13 amino acids. Germline V gene sequence: CDR1 MDHEN, CDR2 SYDVKM. The CDR3 sequence is CASSLSGVSEQYV. CDR3 nucleotides: TGTGCCAGCAGTTTAAGCGGGGTTTCCGAGCAGTACGTC.

This clone was seen a few times. The chain carries TRBV10-3 and TRBJ1-5, with TRBD1 identical over 7 bases. CDR1 is ENHRY and CDR2 is SYGVKD in the germline V gene. The CDR3 is 16 amino acids. Trimming cost V 3 bases and J 4 bases; bases outside gene matches: 9. The CDR3 DNA follows: TGTGCCATCAGTGACCCCGATGACAGGGATAATCAGCCCCAGCATTTT. Its translation: CAISDPDDRDNQPQHF.

The chain recombines TRBV7-8 with TRBJ2-1; 7 bases map to TRBD2. Germline values: CDR1 SGHVS, CDR2 FQNEAQ. This CDR3 is built from 14 residues. Trimming took 8 bases from V and 5 from J; bases not matched to a gene: 9. The chain's CDR3 is CASLGGNFNNEQFF. The CDR3 DNA follows: TGTGCCAGCCTGGGGGGGAATTTCAACAATGAGCAGTTCTTC.

This clone was picked up a small number of times. This chain links TRBV28 with TRBJ2-1; 8 bases match TRBD2. From germline, CDR1 is MDHEN and CDR2 SYDVKM. J lost 8 bases, V lost 4 bases, and 16 bases had no gene match. The CDR3 length is 17 residues. CDR3 DNA sequence: TGTGCCAGCAGTTGGGCGGAGGGAGCGGGAGCTTTCTATGAGCAGTTCTTC. Translated: CASSWAEGAGAFYEQFF.